Listed here are 8 T cell receptor beta chains from one sample, sequenced in a study of cytomegalovirus exposure and HLA in healthy donors. This PCR relied on a set of 60 Vbeta primers and 13 Jbeta primers. Sequencing used immunoSEQ multiplex PCR; TCRdb keeps in-frame clones, though not all of them. There are about 190,000 clones in the sample; around 85% occur only once, and 3.5% to 4% lies in the top ten. The sample was PBMCs. The receptors stem from a man aged 50 to 60 in good health and CMV-seronegative.

The rearrangement joins TRBV15 to TRBJ2-5; D is perhaps TRBD1 (6 bases). Germline V lookup: CDR1 LNHNV, CDR2 YYDKDF (reference sequence). The length of the CDR3 is 16 residues. The ends were cut back, 1 base at V and 5 bases at J, with 17 bases in the middle. In DNA form, the CDR3 reads TGTGCCACCAGCAGAGGGGGGAACTCTCAGGGGGAGACCCAGTACTTC. Translation: CATSRGGNSQGETQYF.

The CDR3 DNA reads TGTGCCAGCAGTACCTCAGGGGGCACCGGGGAGCTGTTTTTT. Protein product: CASSTSGGTGELFF. V gene TRBV6-5 combines with J gene TRBJ2-2; 7 bases are shared with TRBD1. The CDR3 covers 14 residues. CDR1 and CDR2 from the germline V gene are MNHEY and SVGAGI. Germline trimming cut 5 bases from V and 4 bases from J; bases unmatched to any gene: 4.

This chain links TRBV9 with TRBJ1-3, with D perhaps TRBD1 (6 bases). The CDR3 has 17 residues. Trimming stripped 4 bases from V and 6 bases from J, with 23 bases between. Germline loops: CDR1 SGDLS, CDR2 YYNGEE. The CDR3 region is CASSSGGQGRVQNTIYF. Here the CDR3 DNA reads TGTGCCAGCAGCTCCGGTGGTCAGGGGCGAGTTCAAAACACCATATATTTT. The variable domain in full, completed from reference TRBV9 and TRBJ1-3, reads DSGVTQTPKHLITATGQRVTLRCSPRSGDLSVYWYQQSLDQGLQFLIQYYNGEERAKGNILERFSAQQFPDLHSELNLSSLELGDSALYFCASSSGGQGRVQNTIYFGEGSWLTVV.

This rearrangement joins TRBV19 to TRBJ1-2; the match to TRBD1 covers 7 bases. The CDR3 has 15 amino acids. The V gene end was trimmed by 8 bases and the J gene end by 3 bases; junction bases not matched to a gene: 12. From germline, CDR1 is LNHDA and CDR2 SQIVND (reference sequence). Here the CDR3 reads CASRGARQGDYGYTF. The CDR3 coding sequence is TGTGCCAGTCGGGGCGCGAGACAGGGAGACTATGGCTACACCTTC.

The chain is built from TRBV5-1 and TRBJ1-1; D not resolved. The ends were cut back, 1 base at V and 1 base at J, with 11 bases in the middle. The CDR3 covers 15 residues. In germline, CDR1 is SGHRS, CDR2 YFSETQ. The CDR3 DNA follows: TGCGCCAGCAGCTTGTATGCAGGCTCGAACACTGAAGCTTTCTTT. Encoded protein: CASSLYAGSNTEAFF.

The chain links TRBV19 to TRBJ1-5; D not certain. CDR1 and CDR2 (germline): LNHDA, SQIVND (reference sequence). Trimming took 10 bases from V and 10 from J, leaving 23 bases between them. The CDR3 extends over 14 amino acids. CDR3 sequence reads: CATDLLGSFGPQHF. DNA for the CDR3: TGTGCCACCGATCTTCTAGGAAGTTTTGGTCCCCAGCATTTT. Using reference TRBV19 and TRBJ1-5 for the parts outside the CDR3, the full variable domain is DGGITQSPKYLFRKEGQNVTLSCEQNLNHDAMYWYRQDPGQGLRLIYYSQIVNDFQKGDIAEGYSVSREKKESFPLTVTSAQKNPTAFYLCATDLLGSFGPQHFGDGTRLSIL.

The CDR3: CASSLVYSNTEAFF. The DNA for the CDR3 is TGTGCCAGCAGCTTGGTTTACTCGAACACTGAAGCTTTCTTT. The chain combines TRBV5-6 with TRBJ1-1; no reliable D call. In germline, CDR1 is SGHDT, CDR2 YYEEEE. With 0 bases removed from V and 1 base from J, the gap between germline ends came to 7 bases. This CDR3 is 14 amino acids long.

This clone has just one count. The V gene is TRBV27, the J gene TRBJ1-1; D gene ambiguous. This CDR3 is 13 amino acids long. Germline CDR1 and CDR2: MNHEY and SMNVEV (reference sequence). The germline V and J ends were trimmed by 9 bases and 1 base, with 12 bases remaining between them. The CDR3, as DNA: TGTGCCAGTTCGGGGAACAAGAACACTGAAGCTTTCTTT. This gives the protein CASSGNKNTEAFF.